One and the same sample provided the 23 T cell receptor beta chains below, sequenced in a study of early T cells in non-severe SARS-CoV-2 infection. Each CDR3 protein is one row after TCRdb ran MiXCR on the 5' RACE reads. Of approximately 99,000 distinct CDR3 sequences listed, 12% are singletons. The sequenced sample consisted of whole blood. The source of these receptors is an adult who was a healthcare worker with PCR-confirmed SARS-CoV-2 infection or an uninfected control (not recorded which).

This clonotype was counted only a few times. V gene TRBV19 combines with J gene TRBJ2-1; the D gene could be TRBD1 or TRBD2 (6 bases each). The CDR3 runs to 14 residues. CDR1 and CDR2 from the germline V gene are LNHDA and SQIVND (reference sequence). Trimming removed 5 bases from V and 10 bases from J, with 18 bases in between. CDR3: CASSPLGGPDEQFF. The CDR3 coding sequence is TGTGCCAGTAGTCCCCTTGGGGGGCCGGACGAGCAGTTCTTC.

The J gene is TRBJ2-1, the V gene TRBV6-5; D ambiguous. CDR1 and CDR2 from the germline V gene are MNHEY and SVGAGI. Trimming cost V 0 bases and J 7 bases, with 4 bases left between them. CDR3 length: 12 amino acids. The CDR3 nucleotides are TGTGCCAGCAGTTACTCCTGGAATGAGCAGTTCTTC. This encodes CASSYSWNEQFF.

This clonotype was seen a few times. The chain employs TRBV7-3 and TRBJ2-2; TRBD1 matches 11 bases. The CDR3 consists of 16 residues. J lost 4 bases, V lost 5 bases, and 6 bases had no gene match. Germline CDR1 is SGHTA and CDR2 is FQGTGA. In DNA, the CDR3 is TGTGCCAGCAGCCAAGCCGGGACAGGGGGCACCGGGGAGCTGTTTTTT. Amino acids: CASSQAGTGGTGELFF.

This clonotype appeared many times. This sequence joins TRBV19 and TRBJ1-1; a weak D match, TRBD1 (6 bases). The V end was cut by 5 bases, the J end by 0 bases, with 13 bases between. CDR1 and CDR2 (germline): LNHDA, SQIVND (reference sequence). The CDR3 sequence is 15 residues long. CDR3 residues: CASSRRTVMNTEAFF. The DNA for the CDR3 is TGTGCCAGTAGTCGACGGACAGTGATGAACACTGAAGCTTTCTTT. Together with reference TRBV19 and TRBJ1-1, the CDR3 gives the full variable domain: DGGITQSPKYLFRKEGQNVTLSCEQNLNHDAMYWYRQDPGQGLRLIYYSQIVNDFQKGDIAEGYSVSREKKESFPLTVTSAQKNPTAFYLCASSRRTVMNTEAFFGQGTRLTVV.

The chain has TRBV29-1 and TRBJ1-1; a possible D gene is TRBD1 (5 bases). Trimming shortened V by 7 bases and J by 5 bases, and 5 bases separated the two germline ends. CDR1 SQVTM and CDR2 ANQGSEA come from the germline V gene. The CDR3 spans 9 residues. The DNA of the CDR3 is TGCAGCGGGGGGACTGAAGCTTTCTTT. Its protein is CSGGTEAFF.

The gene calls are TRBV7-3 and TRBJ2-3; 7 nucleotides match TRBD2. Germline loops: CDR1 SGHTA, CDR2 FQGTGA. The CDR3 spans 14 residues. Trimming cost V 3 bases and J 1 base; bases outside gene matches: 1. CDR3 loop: CASSLAGGTDTQYF. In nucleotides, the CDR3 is TGTGCCAGCAGCTTGGCGGGGGGCACAGATACGCAGTATTTT.

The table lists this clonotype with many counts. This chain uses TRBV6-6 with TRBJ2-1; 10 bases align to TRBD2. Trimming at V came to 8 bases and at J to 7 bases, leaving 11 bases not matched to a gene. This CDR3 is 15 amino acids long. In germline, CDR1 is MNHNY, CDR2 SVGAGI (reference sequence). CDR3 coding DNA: TGTGCCAGCGGATTAGCGGGAGGCAGGGCAAATGAGCAGTTCTTC. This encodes CASGLAGGRANEQFF.

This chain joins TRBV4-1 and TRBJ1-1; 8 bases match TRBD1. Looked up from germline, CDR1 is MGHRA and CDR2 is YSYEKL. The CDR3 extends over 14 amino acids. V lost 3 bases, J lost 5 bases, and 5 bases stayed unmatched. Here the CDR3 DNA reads TGCGCCAGCAGCCACAGGGGGCAAGGTACTGAAGCTTTCTTT. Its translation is CASSHRGQGTEAFF.

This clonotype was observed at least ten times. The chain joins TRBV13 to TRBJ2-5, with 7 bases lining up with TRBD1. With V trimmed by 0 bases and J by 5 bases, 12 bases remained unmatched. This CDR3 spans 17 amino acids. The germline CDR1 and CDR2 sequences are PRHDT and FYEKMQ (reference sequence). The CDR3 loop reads CASSLGQGTPSGETQYF. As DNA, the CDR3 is TGTGCCAGCAGCTTAGGACAGGGGACGCCCAGTGGGGAGACCCAGTACTTC.

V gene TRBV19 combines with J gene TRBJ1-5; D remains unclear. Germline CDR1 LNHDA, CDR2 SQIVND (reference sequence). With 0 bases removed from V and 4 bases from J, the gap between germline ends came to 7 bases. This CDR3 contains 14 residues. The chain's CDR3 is CASSIDRANQPQHF. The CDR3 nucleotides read TGTGCCAGTAGTATAGATAGGGCGAATCAGCCCCAGCATTTT.

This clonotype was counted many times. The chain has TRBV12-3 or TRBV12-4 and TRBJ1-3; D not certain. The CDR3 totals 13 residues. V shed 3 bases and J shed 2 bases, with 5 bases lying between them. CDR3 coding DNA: TGTGCCAGCAGTTTGTCAGCTGGAAACACCATATATTTT. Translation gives CASSLSAGNTIYF.

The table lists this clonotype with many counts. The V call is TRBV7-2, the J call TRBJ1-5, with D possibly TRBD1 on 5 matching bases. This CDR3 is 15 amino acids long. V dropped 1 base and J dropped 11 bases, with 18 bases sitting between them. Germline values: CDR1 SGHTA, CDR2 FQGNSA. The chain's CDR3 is CASSLVGLPGGSQHF. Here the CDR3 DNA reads TGTGCCAGCAGCTTAGTGGGACTTCCTGGTGGGTCCCAGCATTTT. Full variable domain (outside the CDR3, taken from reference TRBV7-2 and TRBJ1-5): GAGVSQSPSNKVTEKGKDVELRCDPISGHTALYWYRQSLGQGLEFLIYFQGNSAPDKSGLPSDRFSAERTGGSVSTLTIQRTQQEDSAVYLCASSLVGLPGGSQHFGDGTRLSIL.

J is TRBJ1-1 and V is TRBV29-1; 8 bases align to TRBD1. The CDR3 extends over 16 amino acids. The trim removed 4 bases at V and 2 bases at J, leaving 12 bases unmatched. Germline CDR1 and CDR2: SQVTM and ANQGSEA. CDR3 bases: TGCAGCGTTGTGTGGTCGGACAGGGTCTTCAACACTGAAGCTTTCTTT. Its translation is CSVVWSDRVFNTEAFF. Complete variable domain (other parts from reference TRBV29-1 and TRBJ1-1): SAVISQKPSRDICQRGTSLTIQCQVDSQVTMMFWYRQQPGQSLTLIATANQGSEATYESGFVIDKFPISRPNLTFSTLTVSNMSPEDSSIYLCSVVWSDRVFNTEAFFGQGTRLTVV.

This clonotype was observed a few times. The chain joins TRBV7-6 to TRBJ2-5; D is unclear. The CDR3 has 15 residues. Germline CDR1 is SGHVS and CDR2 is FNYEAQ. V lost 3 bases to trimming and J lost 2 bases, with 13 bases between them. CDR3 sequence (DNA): TGTGCCAGCAGCTTGGGATCAGGAAGACAAGAGACCCAGTACTTC. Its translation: CASSLGSGRQETQYF.

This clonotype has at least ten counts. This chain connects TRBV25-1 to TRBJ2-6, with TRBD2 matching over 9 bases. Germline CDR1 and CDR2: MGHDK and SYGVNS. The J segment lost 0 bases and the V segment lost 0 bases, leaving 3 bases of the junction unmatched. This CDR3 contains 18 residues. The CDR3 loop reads CASSEYEREASGANVLTF. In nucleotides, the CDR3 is TGTGCCAGCAGTGAATATGAGCGGGAGGCCTCTGGGGCCAACGTCCTGACTTTC. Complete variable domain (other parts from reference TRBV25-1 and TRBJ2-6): EADIYQTPRYLVIGTGKKITLECSQTMGHDKMYWYQQDPGMELHLIHYSYGVNSTEKGDLSSESTVSRIRTEHFPLTLESARPSHTSQYLCASSEYEREASGANVLTFGAGSRLTVL.

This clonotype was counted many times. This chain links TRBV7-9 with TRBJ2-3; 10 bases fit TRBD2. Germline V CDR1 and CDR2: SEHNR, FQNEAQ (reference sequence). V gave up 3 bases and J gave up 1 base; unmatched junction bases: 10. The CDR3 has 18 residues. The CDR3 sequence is CASSFHFLAGGGTDTQYF. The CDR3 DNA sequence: TGTGCCAGCAGCTTCCACTTTTTAGCGGGAGGAGGCACAGATACGCAGTATTTT.

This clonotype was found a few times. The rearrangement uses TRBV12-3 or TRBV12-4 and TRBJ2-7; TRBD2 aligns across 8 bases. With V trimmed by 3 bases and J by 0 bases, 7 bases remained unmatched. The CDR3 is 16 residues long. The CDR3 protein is CASSLNTGLVSYEQYF. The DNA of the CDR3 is TGTGCCAGCAGTTTGAATACGGGACTAGTCTCCTACGAGCAGTACTTC.

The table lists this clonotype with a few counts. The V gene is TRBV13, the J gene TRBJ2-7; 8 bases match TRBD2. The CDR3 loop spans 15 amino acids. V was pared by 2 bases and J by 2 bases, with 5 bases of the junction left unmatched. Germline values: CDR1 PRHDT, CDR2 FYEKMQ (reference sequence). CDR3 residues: CASSLIIAGTYEQYF. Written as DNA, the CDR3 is TGTGCCAGCAGCTTAATAATAGCGGGGACCTACGAGCAGTACTTC.

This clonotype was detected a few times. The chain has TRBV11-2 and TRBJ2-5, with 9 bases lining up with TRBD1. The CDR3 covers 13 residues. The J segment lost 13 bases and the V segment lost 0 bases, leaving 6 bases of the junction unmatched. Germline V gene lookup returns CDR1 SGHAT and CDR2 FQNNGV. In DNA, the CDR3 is TGTGCCAGCAGCTTAGAGGGGACAGGGCAAGGGTACTTC. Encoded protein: CASSLEGTGQGYF.

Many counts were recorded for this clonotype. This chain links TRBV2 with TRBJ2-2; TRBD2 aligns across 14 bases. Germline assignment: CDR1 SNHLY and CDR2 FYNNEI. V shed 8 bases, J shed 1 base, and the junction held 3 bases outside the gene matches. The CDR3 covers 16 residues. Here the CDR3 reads CASEGTSGRNTGELFF. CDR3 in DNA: TGTGCCAGCGAGGGGACTAGCGGGAGGAACACCGGGGAGCTGTTTTTT.

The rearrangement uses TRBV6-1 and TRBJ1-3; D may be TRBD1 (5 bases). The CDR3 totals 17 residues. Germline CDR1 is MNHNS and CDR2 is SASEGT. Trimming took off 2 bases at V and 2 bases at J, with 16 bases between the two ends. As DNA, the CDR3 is TGTGCCAGCAGTGAAATAACTAAGGGGACTCCTGGAAACACCATATATTTT. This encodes CASSEITKGTPGNTIYF.

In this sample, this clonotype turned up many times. Here the CDR3 DNA reads TGTGCCAGCAGGGCCCCCGGGACAGCCTCATACAATGAGCAGTTCTTC. It specifies CASRAPGTASYNEQFF. This chain joins TRBV6-1 and TRBJ2-1; TRBD1 agrees at 7 bases. Germline V lookup: CDR1 MNHNS, CDR2 SASEGT. This CDR3 contains 16 residues. Trimming removed 6 bases from V and 4 bases from J; junction bases left unmatched: 12.

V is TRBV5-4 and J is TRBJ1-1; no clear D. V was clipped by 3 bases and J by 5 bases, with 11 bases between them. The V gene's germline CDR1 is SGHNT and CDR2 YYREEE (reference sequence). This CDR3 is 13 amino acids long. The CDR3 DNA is TGTGCCAGCAGCTATAGGGCCGGTACTGAAGCTTTCTTT. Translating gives CASSYRAGTEAFF. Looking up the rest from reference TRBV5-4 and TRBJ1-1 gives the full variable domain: ETGVTQSPTHLIKTRGQQVTLRCSSQSGHNTVSWYQQALGQGPQFIFQYYREEENGRGNFPPRFSGLQFPNYSSELNVNALELDDSALYLCASSYRAGTEAFFGQGTRLTVV.